The 27 T cell receptor beta chains given below trace back to one sample, sequenced in a study of CD8+CD57+ T cells in acquired aplastic anemia. The sequenced patients had an expansion of CD8+CD57+ cells seen by flow cytometry. The study profiled TCR beta VDJ and CDR3 using genomic DNA as template. TCRdb passed the reads through MiXCR, listing each CDR3 protein once. The profile shows over 250,000 distinct CDR3 sequences, under 65% of them singletons. Material for sequencing was sorted CD4+, CD8+, or CD8+CD57+ T cells (not recorded which) from PBMCs. The receptors originated from a human donor with aplastic anemia.

The rearrangement joins TRBV6-1 to TRBJ2-5; TRBD2 might be the D (6 bases). The germline V and J ends were trimmed by 7 bases and 3 bases, with 18 bases remaining between them. The CDR3 length is 15 residues. CDR1 and CDR2 from the germline V gene are MNHNS and SASEGT. The CDR3 sequence: CASTRGTSPEETQYF. CDR3 nucleotide sequence: TGTGCCAGCACCCGGGGGACCTCCCCAGAAGAGACCCAGTACTTC.

This clonotype showed up just once. This rearrangement joins TRBV12-3 or TRBV12-4 to TRBJ1-1, with a weak D call TRBD1 (5 bases). The CDR3 has 12 amino acids. V lost 6 bases and J 3 bases, leaving 8 bases between the germline ends. CDR3 loop: CASRGVDTEAFF. CDR3 in DNA: TGTGCCAGCAGAGGGGTAGACACTGAAGCTTTCTTT.

This clonotype was counted at least ten times. V usage is TRBV15 and J usage is TRBJ2-1, with 10 bases identical to TRBD1. This CDR3 has 15 amino acids. CDR1 is LNHNV and CDR2 is YYDKDF in the germline V gene (reference sequence). V trimming: 5 bases; J trimming: 2 bases; junction bases outside the gene matches: 3. CDR3 sequence reads: CATSVGTGAYNEQFF. Here the CDR3 DNA reads TGTGCCACCAGCGTCGGGACAGGGGCCTACAATGAGCAGTTCTTC.

This rearrangement joins TRBV7-8 to TRBJ1-2; D is undetermined. The CDR3 is 13 amino acids. The germline V and J ends were trimmed by 1 base and 8 bases, with 11 bases remaining between them. Germline V gene lookup returns CDR1 SGHVS and CDR2 FQNEAQ. The DNA of the CDR3 is TGTGCCAGCAGCTTAGTAGATTTGTCGGGCTACACCTTC. It specifies CASSLVDLSGYTF.

There are many counts of this clonotype. The V and J genes are TRBV4-2 and TRBJ2-2; the D call may be TRBD1 or TRBD2 (6 bases each). The CDR3 consists of 16 residues. Germline values: CDR1 LGHNA, CDR2 YNFKEQ. V was clipped by 0 bases and J by 3 bases, with 11 bases between them. The CDR3 loop reads CASSQERGADTGELFF. CDR3 DNA sequence: TGTGCCAGCAGCCAAGAGAGGGGGGCAGACACCGGGGAGCTGTTTTTT.

This chain uses TRBV7-2 with TRBJ2-7; D gene ambiguous. CDR3 length: 12 residues. V was trimmed by 6 bases and J by 2 bases, leaving 8 bases between them. Germline assignment: CDR1 SGHTA and CDR2 FQGNSA. CDR3 sequence: CASRATAYEQYF. DNA for the CDR3: TGTGCCAGCAGGGCCACGGCCTACGAGCAGTACTTC.

Concerning this clonotype: In this CDR3 the conserved last residue, phenylalanine or tryptophan, is missing, so a read error is likely. No DNA is shown, since the ends of the CDR3 on it are uncertain; the CDR3 is the one TCRdb lists. The V and J genes are TRBV7-6 and TRBJ1-1; TRBD1 reflects the table's D call only, with no check against the DNA. The CDR3 contains 10 residues when both ends are counted. Germline assignment: CDR1 SGHVS and CDR2 FNYEAQ. The CDR3: CASSTQGGGT.

With regard to this clonotype: The junction shows a germline mismatch at one end, possibly a read error. The genes are TRBV10-3 and TRBJ1-1, with 11 bases lining up with TRBD1. CDR1 is ENHRY and CDR2 is SYGVKD in the germline V gene. The CDR3 contains 16 residues. Here the CDR3 reads CAIKEAGQGGHTEAFF. In nucleotides, the CDR3 is TGTGCCATCAAAGAGGCGGGACAGGGGGGACACACCGAAGCTTTCTTT.

This rearrangement joins TRBV20-1 to TRBJ2-3; 7 nucleotides line up with TRBD2. The CDR3 length is 12 residues. Germline V gene data show CDR1 as DFQATT and CDR2 as SNEGSKA (reference sequence). V was clipped by 6 bases and J by 6 bases; unmatched bases: 6. In nucleotides, the CDR3 is TGCAGTGCCCCGAGAGCGGGGGATACGCAGTATTTT. The encoded protein is CSAPRAGDTQYF.

Points on this clonotype: A read error may explain this, as a much larger clone is one base away. The J gene is TRBJ1-1, the V gene TRBV18; unclear D gene. Germline V gene data show CDR1 as KGHSH and CDR2 as LQKENI. The V gene lost 0 bases and the J gene lost 1 base, with 6 bases spanning the gap. CDR3 length equals 14 residues. The CDR3 spells CASSPPEGNTEAFF. The CDR3 region has the DNA TGTGCCAGCTCACCACCGGAGGGGAACACTGAAGCTTTCTTT.

Written as DNA, the CDR3 is TGTGCCAGCAGCTTAGGACTAATGGCCGAGCAGTACTTC. It yields the protein CASSLGLMAEQYF. The chain links TRBV7-2 to TRBJ2-7; D may be TRBD2 (5 bases). The CDR3 has 13 residues. V was pared by 1 base and J by 6 bases, with 10 bases between. Germline V gene lookup returns CDR1 SGHTA and CDR2 FQGNSA. Using reference TRBV7-2 and TRBJ2-7 for the parts outside the CDR3, the full variable domain is GAGVSQSPSNKVTEKGKDVELRCDPISGHTALYWYRQSLGQGLEFLIYFQGNSAPDKSGLPSDRFSAERTGGSVSTLTIQRTQQEDSAVYLCASSLGLMAEQYFGPGTRLTVT.

The chain links TRBV15 to TRBJ2-5, with D hard to call. Trimming removed 0 bases from V and 4 bases from J, with 15 bases in between. This CDR3 is 16 amino acids long. The germline gives CDR1 LNHNV, CDR2 YYDKDF (reference sequence). Here the CDR3 DNA reads TGTGCCACCAGCAGAGATCGGGTGTCTAGTGGAGAGACCCAGTACTTC. This encodes CATSRDRVSSGETQYF.

Concerning this clonotype itself: A much larger clone is a single base away; this may be a read error. This chain connects TRBV3-1 to TRBJ2-7; no definite D call. With 5 bases removed from V and 3 bases from J, the gap between germline ends came to 8 bases. Germline CDR1 reads LGHDT; CDR2 reads YNNKEL (reference sequence). The CDR3 runs 12 residues. The CDR3 protein is CASSSNVYEQYF. Written as DNA, the CDR3 is TGTGCCAGCAGCTCAAATGTCTACGAGCAGTACTTC.

The count of this clonotype is one. The chain couples TRBV20-1 to TRBJ2-3; 10 bases match TRBD2. This CDR3 spans 14 amino acids. Germline V gene sequence: CDR1 DFQATT, CDR2 SNEGSKA (reference sequence). Trimming at V came to 5 bases and at J to 4 bases, leaving 6 bases not matched to a gene. For the CDR3, the DNA is TGCAGTGCTGACGGGACTAGCGTTTCAGATACGCAGTATTTT. Encoded protein: CSADGTSVSDTQYF.

This clonotype was picked up a small number of times. The chain is built from TRBV20-1 and TRBJ2-7, with D maybe TRBD2 (5 bases). Germline V gene sequence: CDR1 DFQATT, CDR2 SNEGSKA (reference sequence). V lost 0 bases and J 2 bases, leaving 17 bases between the germline ends. The CDR3 sequence is 16 residues long. Here the CDR3 reads CSARDRGGGRAYEQYF. The CDR3 DNA is TGCAGTGCTAGAGATCGCGGAGGCGGGCGGGCCTACGAGCAGTACTTC.

As for this clonotype: The junction departs from germline at one end; a sequencing error may be responsible. The chain joins TRBV10-2 to TRBJ2-5, with D tentatively TRBD1 (5 bases). This CDR3 comprises 13 residues. CDR1 WSHSY and CDR2 SAAADI come from the germline V gene. This CDR3 is CASSETREETQYF. The DNA of the CDR3 is TGCGCCAGCAGTGAGACCAGGGAAGAGACACAGTACTTC.

This clonotype was recorded many times. This sequence joins TRBV12-3 or TRBV12-4 and TRBJ1-1; D possibly corresponds to TRBD1 (6 bases). The CDR3 has 15 residues. V dropped 3 bases and J dropped 3 bases, with 14 bases sitting between them. CDR3 residues: CASSLSGGGYTEAFF. CDR3 nucleotide sequence: TGTGCCAGCAGTTTGTCCGGGGGCGGGTACACTGAAGCTTTCTTT.

There are many counts of this clonotype. CDR3 residues: CSARLAGGYNEQFF. For the CDR3, the DNA is TGCAGTGCCAGACTAGCGGGAGGATACAATGAGCAGTTCTTC. The rearrangement uses TRBV20-1 and TRBJ2-1; 13 bases agree with TRBD2. The germline V gene has CDR1 DFQATT and CDR2 SNEGSKA (reference sequence). Trimming at V came to 6 bases and at J to 4 bases, leaving 3 bases not matched to a gene. CDR3 length: 14 residues.

The chain couples TRBV12-3 or TRBV12-4 to TRBJ2-1, with D perhaps TRBD1 (6 bases). V lost 5 bases to trimming and J lost 6 bases, with 11 bases between them. This CDR3 is 13 amino acids long. The CDR3 DNA reads as TGTGCCAGCAGTGCTACAGGGACCAATGAGCAGTTCTTC. Amino acid sequence: CASSATGTNEQFF.

In its sample, this clonotype was seen many times. The CDR3 end shows no conserved phenylalanine or tryptophan, and so a read error is likely. This chain uses TRBV20-1 with TRBJ2-1, with TRBD1 matching over 8 bases. CDR3 length: 13 residues. Trimming took 5 bases from V and 8 from J; bases not matched to a gene: 8. Germline lookup yields CDR1 DFQATT and CDR2 SNEGSKA (reference sequence). Here the CDR3 reads CSADGQGKYEQFL. For the CDR3, the DNA is TGCAGTGCTGATGGACAGGGTAAATATGAGCAGTTCCTC.

This chain uses TRBV29-1 with TRBJ2-1; tentatively, D is TRBD2 (6 bases). Germline V CDR1 and CDR2: SQVTM, ANQGSEA. The CDR3 covers 14 residues. With 7 bases removed from V and 7 bases from J, the gap between germline ends came to 20 bases. This CDR3 is CSDARGSFGNEQFF. The CDR3 nucleotides are TGCAGCGACGCCCGGGGGTCCTTCGGGAATGAGCAGTTCTTC.

The rearrangement links TRBV12-3 or TRBV12-4 to TRBJ2-3; TRBD2 matches 10 bases. The length of the CDR3 is 16 residues. V lost 8 bases, J lost 11 bases, and 19 bases stayed unmatched. CDR3 sequence (DNA): TGTGCCAGCGGCCTGAGGGCTAGCGGGGGACACAATGAGCAGTATTTT. It encodes CASGLRASGGHNEQYF.

This clonotype has just one count. The chain recombines TRBV12-3 or TRBV12-4 with TRBJ1-1, with D uncertain. The CDR3 length is 13 residues. V dropped 4 bases and J dropped 1 base, with 7 bases sitting between them. The CDR3 DNA is TGTGCCAGCAGTTCCCAGGCGAACACTGAAGCTTTCTTT. Encoded protein: CASSSQANTEAFF.

The genes are TRBV18 and TRBJ1-2; 7 bases are a match to TRBD1. The CDR3 totals 13 residues. Trimming removed 3 bases from V and 8 bases from J; junction bases left unmatched: 6. Germline V gene sequence: CDR1 KGHSH, CDR2 LQKENI. The DNA for the CDR3 is TGTGCCAGCTCACCCGGGACAGAGATGGGCTACACCTTC. This translates into CASSPGTEMGYTF. Supplemented by reference TRBV18 and TRBJ1-2, the full variable domain reads NAGVMQNPRHLVRRRGQEARLRCSPMKGHSHVYWYRQLPEEGLKFMVYLQKENIIDESGMPKERFSAEFPKEGPSILRIQQVVRGDSAAYFCASSPGTEMGYTFGSGTRLTVV.

V usage is TRBV20-1 and J usage is TRBJ2-7, with TRBD1 matching 9 bases. The CDR3 contains 13 residues. After removal of 5 bases from V and 6 bases from J, the junction contained 8 bases not matched to a gene. Looked up from germline, CDR1 is DFQATT and CDR2 is SNEGSKA (reference sequence). CDR3 residues: CSARGTGRGEQYF. Written as DNA, the CDR3 is TGCAGTGCTCGCGGGACAGGGCGAGGCGAGCAGTACTTC.

The V and J genes are TRBV2 and TRBJ2-1; 8 bases agree with TRBD2. V was pared by 8 bases and J by 9 bases, with 18 bases of the junction left unmatched. This CDR3 has 16 residues. Germline V gives CDR1 SNHLY, CDR2 FYNNEI. CDR3 sequence (DNA): TGTGCCAGCCTTCATAGCGGGACTAGTGGTTCGGGTGAGCAGTTCTTC. The encoded protein is CASLHSGTSGSGEQFF.

Ten or more counts support this clonotype. V gene TRBV7-9 combines with J gene TRBJ1-3; TRBD1 is a possible D gene (6 bases). CDR3 length equals 15 residues. Germline V lookup: CDR1 SEHNR, CDR2 FQNEAQ (reference sequence). Trimming took off 4 bases at V and 0 bases at J, with 10 bases between the two ends. Written as DNA, the CDR3 is TGTGCCAGCAGCTCAGACAGGAACTCTGGAAACACCATATATTTT. Translating it yields CASSSDRNSGNTIYF.